This TCR beta chain originates from a study of blood T cell repertoires in COVID-19. Study in general: The origin of the acute and convalescent COVID-19 samples was the United States, Italy and Spain. PBMCs, B-cell-depleted T cells, or T cells were the source of the cDNA or gDNA that made up the material.

Using immunoSEQ multiplex PCR, the repertoire was profiled, and TCRdb retains in-frame clones only, with some absent. This table has roughly 88,000 clones, 70% to 90% appearing once. Sequences were obtained from peripheral blood. The clonotype was recovered from a woman of 80 years or more with acute or convalescent COVID-19.

The DNA for the CDR3 is TGTGCCAGCAGTTACTCAGGAGGGGGGGCCCAGCATTTT. Translating gives CASSYSGGGAQHF. V gene TRBV6-5 combines with J gene TRBJ1-5, with a weak D call TRBD1 (6 bases). Looked up from germline, CDR1 is MNHEY and CDR2 is SVGAGI. V was trimmed by 0 bases and J by 11 bases, leaving 11 bases between them. The CDR3 has 13 amino acids.